This TCR beta chain was recovered during a study of blood T cells in healthy people across ages. Notes on the study in general: PBMCs that were unsorted prevented a conclusive naive versus antigen-experienced comparison. As age increased, TCR beta diversity per million T cells fell in a roughly linear fashion.

Every donor gave ten milliliters of peripheral blood. Researchers report isolating at least 7 million PBMCs per sample. Germline CDR1 is SGHDN and CDR2 is FVKESK. CDR3 length equals 15 residues. Trimming pared 4 bases from V and 10 bases from J, leaving 17 bases between. Through a sample-barcoded 5' primer and a J-beta primer mix, a second PCR was run for roughly 7 to 11 cycles. TCRdb reanalysed the 5' RACE reads using MiXCR and keeps one entry per CDR3 protein. The repertoire consists of hundreds of thousands of distinct CDR3 sequences, with 45% to 65% occurring once and the leading ten covering 35% to 40%. Notes on this clonotype: What it binds is not known.

This clonotype was sampled from a man in his sixties in good health. The sequenced material came from blood. The V gene is TRBV14, the J gene TRBJ1-6, with D perhaps matching TRBD1 (6 bases). CDR3 sequence reads: CASSPYRGSSSPLHF. The CDR3 DNA sequence: TGTGCCAGCAGCCCCTATAGGGGGAGTTCATCACCCCTCCACTTT.